This is a list of T cell receptor beta chains from one sample in a study of monozygotic twins with inflammatory bowel disease. Reanalyzing the 5' RACE reads, TCRdb keeps one entry per CDR3 protein, without DNA. The sample totals about 160,000 distinct CDR3 sequences; its top ten clones hold 2% to 3%. The sequencing input was blood. These receptors were obtained from a human donor with ulcerative colitis or Crohn's disease, or a healthy co-twin of an affected twin (not recorded which). CDR3s include the opening cysteine and the closing phenylalanine or tryptophan.

J	V	CDR3
TRBJ2-7	TRBV7-2	CASSSPSSGSDEQYF
TRBJ2-2	TRBV14	CASSALDTGELFF
TRBJ2-1	TRBV3-1	CASSPRASGSMYEQFF
TRBJ2-2	TRBV11-3	CASSYRGLTGELFF
TRBJ2-1	TRBV5-1	CASSRSLRDEQFF
TRBJ1-1	TRBV5-1	CASSRTGNTEAFF
TRBJ1-1	TRBV3-1	CASTLMNTEAFF
TRBJ1-1	TRBV6-1	CASTQPGGNTEAFF
TRBJ1-1	TRBV9	CASGTATEAFF
TRBJ2-1	TRBV20-1	CSARDRGSYNEQFF
TRBJ1-2	TRBV5-6	CASSLPGQGARYTF
TRBJ2-6	TRBV12-5	CASGQGQLSGANVLTF
TRBJ2-5	TRBV3-1	CASSQDREQETQYF
TRBJ2-7	TRBV4-3	CASSQAWRTTYEQYF
TRBJ2-2	TRBV20-1	CSASGLAGGTGELFF
TRBJ2-7	TRBV19	CASKVRETGAYEQYF
TRBJ2-2	TRBV7-9	CASSLVSSTGELFF
TRBJ2-2	TRBV12-5	CGSGFAGETGELFF
TRBJ1-5	TRBV28	CASSRQGFNQPQHF
TRBJ2-3	TRBV12-3/TRBV12-4	CASTGGYTDTQYF
TRBJ1-1	TRBV12-5	CASAWTIAVTEAFF
TRBJ1-5	TRBV6-2/TRBV6-3	CASSYSGASNQPQHF
TRBJ1-1	TRBV5-6	CASSLIYRGRGNTEAFF
TRBJ2-7	TRBV4-3	CASSLGRQGNYEQYF
TRBJ2-1	TRBV11-3	CASSQLASSYNEQFF
TRBJ1-3	TRBV4-3	CASSQERGQGSGNTIYF
TRBJ2-7	TRBV5-5	CASSLGQKATYEQYF
TRBJ2-5	TRBV2	CASSDLWRDPPGTQYF
TRBJ1-1	TRBV20-1	CSAPQGAFTEAFF
TRBJ2-7	TRBV7-2	CASSLAAGAWEQYF
TRBJ2-7	TRBV7-8	CTLNLDSSYEQYF
TRBJ2-2	TRBV29-1	CSVEGSGGYSTGELFF